A selection of T cell receptor beta chains follows, all from one sample in a study of CD8 T cells in ankylosing spondylitis. TCRdb itself ran the 5' RACE reads through MiXCR, one entry per CDR3 protein. This table has 220,000 or so distinct CDR3 sequences, around 17% appearing once. Sequencing was carried out using blood, either unsorted or a sorted T cell fraction (not recorded which). These receptors were taken from a male donor with ankylosing spondylitis. CDR3s include the opening cysteine and the closing phenylalanine or tryptophan. The order of the fields is CDR3 protein, CDR3 DNA, D gene, V gene, J gene, CDR3 length, clone size. D genes are given only for firm matches. Size is omitted from some rows. Given values are once, few, many or a class for expanded clones.

CDR3 protein: CASSPSGAGGGHEQFF
CDR3 DNA: TGCGCCAGCAGCCCCTCAGGAGCTGGGGGTGGGCATGAGCAGTTCTTC
D gene: .
V gene: TRBV4-3
J gene: TRBJ2-1
CDR3 length: 16
clone size: few

CDR3 protein: CSATQPPGRVFQETQYF
CDR3 DNA: TGCAGTGCTACCCAACCCCCAGGTCGGGTTTTCCAAGAGACCCAGTACTTC
D gene: .
V gene: TRBV20-1
J gene: TRBJ2-5
CDR3 length: 17
clone size: few

CDR3 protein: CASSLIQSNEQYF
CDR3 DNA: TGTGCCAGCAGTTTAATACAGTCCAACGAGCAGTACTTC
D gene: .
V gene: TRBV27
J gene: TRBJ2-7
CDR3 length: 13
clone size: .

CDR3 protein: CASSLGPGQLYGYTF
CDR3 DNA: TGTGCCAGCAGCTTAGGACCGGGACAGCTATATGGCTACACCTTC
D gene: TRBD1
V gene: TRBV7-8
J gene: TRBJ1-2
CDR3 length: 15
clone size: many

CDR3 protein: CASSLVSGSYEQYF
CDR3 DNA: TGTGCCAGCAGTTTAGTTAGCGGGAGTTACGAGCAGTACTTC
D gene: TRBD2
V gene: TRBV12-3/TRBV12-4
J gene: TRBJ2-7
CDR3 length: 14
clone size: .

CDR3 protein: CASKGLQGALRYEQYF
CDR3 DNA: TGTGCCAGCAAGGGATTACAGGGGGCCCTGAGGTACGAGCAGTACTTC
D gene: TRBD1
V gene: TRBV2
J gene: TRBJ2-7
CDR3 length: 16
clone size: .

CDR3 protein: CASSKAPAGADYGYTF
CDR3 DNA: TGTGCCAGCAGCAAAGCTCCGGCAGGGGCAGACTATGGCTACACCTTC
D gene: .
V gene: TRBV21-1
J gene: TRBJ1-2
CDR3 length: 16
clone size: .

CDR3 protein: CASSLEPGSPQYNEQFF
CDR3 DNA: TGCGCCAGCAGCTTGGAACCCGGGAGCCCTCAGTACAATGAGCAGTTCTTC
D gene: .
V gene: TRBV5-1
J gene: TRBJ2-1
CDR3 length: 17
clone size: .

CDR3 protein: CASSFTGGSYEQYF
CDR3 DNA: TGTGCCAGCAGCTTCACAGGGGGATCCTACGAGCAGTACTTC
D gene: TRBD1
V gene: TRBV11-2
J gene: TRBJ2-7
CDR3 length: 14
clone size: .

CDR3 protein: CASSWGGLNTEAFF
CDR3 DNA: TGCGCCAGCAGCTGGGGGGGCTTGAACACTGAAGCTTTCTTT
D gene: .
V gene: TRBV5-1
J gene: TRBJ1-1
CDR3 length: 14
clone size: many

CDR3 protein: CASSQGTSFSLDQFF
CDR3 DNA: TGCGCCAGCAGCCAAGGCACTAGTTTTTCCCTCGATCAGTTCTTC
D gene: .
V gene: TRBV4-3
J gene: TRBJ2-1
CDR3 length: 15
clone size: few

CDR3 protein: CASSLKPPVVEVDEQFF
CDR3 DNA: TGCGCCAGCAGCTTGAAGCCGCCGGTCGTGGAGGTGGATGAGCAGTTCTTC
D gene: .
V gene: TRBV5-1
J gene: TRBJ2-1
CDR3 length: 17
clone size: few

CDR3 protein: CASSEMGNEQFF
CDR3 DNA: TGTGCCAGCAGCGAGATGGGCAATGAGCAGTTCTTC
D gene: .
V gene: TRBV12-3/TRBV12-4
J gene: TRBJ2-1
CDR3 length: 12
clone size: many

CDR3 protein: CASSFHRATEEQYF
CDR3 DNA: TGCGCCAGCAGCTTCCACCGTGCGACGGAAGAGCAGTACTTC
D gene: .
V gene: TRBV5-1
J gene: TRBJ2-7
CDR3 length: 14
clone size: many

CDR3 protein: CASSRRLIRGQGLDTQYF
CDR3 DNA: TGTGCCAGCAGCCGTCGATTAATCCGGGGACAGGGGTTAGATACGCAGTATTTT
D gene: TRBD1
V gene: TRBV11-1
J gene: TRBJ2-3
CDR3 length: 18
clone size: .

CDR3 protein: CASSLMNGQGKDTQYF
CDR3 DNA: TGTGCCAGCAGCTTAATGAATGGGCAGGGTAAAGATACGCAGTATTTT
D gene: .
V gene: TRBV7-3
J gene: TRBJ2-3
CDR3 length: 16
clone size: .

CDR3 protein: CASSQGLPSYNEQFF
CDR3 DNA: TGTGCCAGCAGTCAGGGACTACCTTCCTACAATGAGCAGTTCTTC
D gene: TRBD2
V gene: TRBV12-3/TRBV12-4
J gene: TRBJ2-1
CDR3 length: 15
clone size: many

CDR3 protein: CASSWGLATYEQYF
CDR3 DNA: TGTGCCAGCAGTTGGGGACTAGCGACCTACGAGCAGTACTTC
D gene: TRBD2
V gene: TRBV12-3/TRBV12-4
J gene: TRBJ2-7
CDR3 length: 14
clone size: few

CDR3 protein: CSVETREEANTGELFF
CDR3 DNA: TGCAGCGTTGAAACTAGGGAGGAGGCGAACACCGGGGAGCTGTTTTTT
D gene: .
V gene: TRBV29-1
J gene: TRBJ2-2
CDR3 length: 16
clone size: .

CDR3 protein: CSVQGGANYGYTF
CDR3 DNA: TGCAGCGTTCAAGGCGGAGCTAACTATGGCTACACCTTC
D gene: .
V gene: TRBV29-1
J gene: TRBJ1-2
CDR3 length: 13
clone size: few

CDR3 protein: CASSGLAGGPAYNEQFF
CDR3 DNA: TGTGCCAGCAGCGGACTAGCGGGAGGGCCAGCCTACAATGAGCAGTTCTTC
D gene: TRBD2
V gene: TRBV6-1
J gene: TRBJ2-1
CDR3 length: 17
clone size: .

CDR3 protein: CASSLRDSQETQYF
CDR3 DNA: TGCGCCAGCAGCTTACGGGACAGCCAAGAGACCCAGTACTTC
D gene: TRBD1
V gene: TRBV5-1
J gene: TRBJ2-5
CDR3 length: 14
clone size: few

CDR3 protein: CASSSPLAGGPWETQYF
CDR3 DNA: TGTGCCAGCAGTTCGCCCCTGGCGGGGGGGCCATGGGAGACCCAGTACTTC
D gene: TRBD2
V gene: TRBV12-3/TRBV12-4
J gene: TRBJ2-5
CDR3 length: 17
clone size: .

CDR3 protein: CASSASGGAFQETQYF
CDR3 DNA: TGTGCCAGCAGCGCTAGCGGGGGAGCTTTCCAAGAGACCCAGTACTTC
D gene: TRBD2
V gene: TRBV12-3/TRBV12-4
J gene: TRBJ2-5
CDR3 length: 16
clone size: many

CDR3 protein: CASSLGLTVNEQFF
CDR3 DNA: TGTGCCAGCAGCTTGGGACTAACGGTCAATGAGCAGTTCTTC
D gene: .
V gene: TRBV5-6
J gene: TRBJ2-1
CDR3 length: 14
clone size: few

CDR3 protein: CASSQALQGYYGYTF
CDR3 DNA: TGCGCCAGCAGCCAAGCCCTGCAGGGGTACTATGGCTACACCTTC
D gene: .
V gene: TRBV4-3
J gene: TRBJ1-2
CDR3 length: 15
clone size: .

CDR3 protein: CASSKSQGPETQYF
CDR3 DNA: TGTGCCAGCAGTAAATCACAGGGGCCGGAGACCCAGTACTTC
D gene: TRBD1
V gene: TRBV12-3/TRBV12-4
J gene: TRBJ2-5
CDR3 length: 14
clone size: .

CDR3 protein: CASSRGDWDDQSEQYF
CDR3 DNA: TGTGCCAGCAGTAGGGGGGATTGGGACGATCAATCCGAGCAGTACTTC
D gene: .
V gene: TRBV2
J gene: TRBJ2-7
CDR3 length: 16
clone size: few

CDR3 protein: CASSRDRVRREKLFF
CDR3 DNA: TGCGCCAGCAGCCGGGACAGGGTTCGGAGGGAAAAACTGTTTTTT
D gene: TRBD1
V gene: TRBV4-3
J gene: TRBJ1-4
CDR3 length: 15
clone size: few

CDR3 protein: CASSSATGSNQPQHF
CDR3 DNA: TGTGCCAGCAGCTCGGCGACAGGCAGCAATCAGCCCCAGCATTTT
D gene: .
V gene: TRBV7-9
J gene: TRBJ1-5
CDR3 length: 15
clone size: many

CDR3 protein: CASSLRGFVGTKGLESEAFF
CDR3 DNA: TGTGCCAGCAGCTTGAGAGGGTTTGTGGGGACGAAGGGGCTCGAGTCTGAAGCTTTCTTT
D gene: .
V gene: TRBV11-1
J gene: TRBJ1-1
CDR3 length: 20
clone size: .

CDR3 protein: CASSTTSGSSYEQYF
CDR3 DNA: TGTGCCAGCAGTACGACTAGCGGGAGCTCCTACGAGCAGTACTTC
D gene: TRBD2
V gene: TRBV27
J gene: TRBJ2-7
CDR3 length: 15
clone size: .

CDR3 protein: CASSVEGLAGVETQYF
CDR3 DNA: TGTGCCAGCAGCGTAGAAGGACTAGCGGGAGTGGAGACCCAGTACTTC
D gene: TRBD2
V gene: TRBV9
J gene: TRBJ2-5
CDR3 length: 16
clone size: few

CDR3 protein: CASSQEYSGGLPYNEQFF
CDR3 DNA: TGTGCCAGCAGCCAAGAATACAGCGGGGGGCTACCCTACAATGAGCAGTTCTTC
D gene: TRBD2
V gene: TRBV3-1
J gene: TRBJ2-1
CDR3 length: 18
clone size: .

CDR3 protein: CASGEGGAEAFF
CDR3 DNA: TGTGCTAGTGGGGAGGGGGGAGCTGAAGCTTTCTTT
D gene: .
V gene: TRBV12-5
J gene: TRBJ1-1
CDR3 length: 12
clone size: few

CDR3 protein: CASREAYPVSNQPQHF
CDR3 DNA: TGTGCCAGCCGTGAGGCGTACCCTGTTAGCAATCAGCCCCAGCATTTT
D gene: .
V gene: TRBV2
J gene: TRBJ1-5
CDR3 length: 16
clone size: .

CDR3 protein: CASSDTPGGTDTQYF
CDR3 DNA: TGTGCCAGCAGTGACACGCCCGGGGGCACAGATACGCAGTATTTT
D gene: .
V gene: TRBV6-4
J gene: TRBJ2-3
CDR3 length: 15
clone size: few

CDR3 protein: CAISESTRGRGGVSTDTQYF
CDR3 DNA: TGTGCCATCAGTGAGTCGACTCGGGGGAGAGGAGGTGTTAGCACAGATACGCAGTATTTT
D gene: .
V gene: TRBV10-3
J gene: TRBJ2-3
CDR3 length: 20
clone size: .

CDR3 protein: CASGDRVSDTGELFF
CDR3 DNA: TGCGCCAGCGGGGACAGGGTGTCGGACACCGGGGAGCTGTTTTTT
D gene: TRBD1
V gene: TRBV23-1
J gene: TRBJ2-2
CDR3 length: 15
clone size: few

CDR3 protein: CSVNGQGAGGPGEQFF
CDR3 DNA: TGCAGCGTGAACGGACAGGGGGCGGGAGGGCCGGGGGAGCAGTTCTTC
D gene: TRBD1
V gene: TRBV29-1
J gene: TRBJ2-1
CDR3 length: 16
clone size: .

CDR3 protein: CASSLTYSGTTTSYEQYF
CDR3 DNA: TGTGCCAGCAGTTTAACTTACTCCGGGACAACTACCTCCTACGAGCAGTACTTC
D gene: .
V gene: TRBV12-3/TRBV12-4
J gene: TRBJ2-7
CDR3 length: 18
clone size: .

CDR3 protein: CASSSPDGPNEQFF
CDR3 DNA: TGTGCCAGCAGCTCCCCGGACGGGCCGAATGAGCAGTTCTTC
D gene: .
V gene: TRBV7-9
J gene: TRBJ2-1
CDR3 length: 14
clone size: .

CDR3 protein: CASSLPDRGLTGELFF
CDR3 DNA: TGTGCCAGCAGTCTCCCGGACAGGGGGCTTACCGGGGAGCTGTTTTTT
D gene: TRBD1
V gene: TRBV6-1
J gene: TRBJ2-2
CDR3 length: 16
clone size: .

CDR3 protein: CASSPLAGYTYEQYF
CDR3 DNA: TGCGCCAGCAGCCCTCTAGCGGGGTACACCTACGAGCAGTACTTC
D gene: TRBD2
V gene: TRBV4-1
J gene: TRBJ2-7
CDR3 length: 15
clone size: few

CDR3 protein: CASSPLGVSATSYNEQFF
CDR3 DNA: TGTGCCAGCAGTCCGCTGGGTGTCAGCGCGACCTCCTACAATGAGCAGTTCTTC
D gene: .
V gene: TRBV12-3/TRBV12-4
J gene: TRBJ2-1
CDR3 length: 18
clone size: many

CDR3 protein: CAIRDRSDTEAFF
CDR3 DNA: TGTGCCATACGGGACAGGTCGGACACTGAAGCTTTCTTT
D gene: TRBD1
V gene: TRBV10-3
J gene: TRBJ1-1
CDR3 length: 13
clone size: many

CDR3 protein: CASSYGGGSEKLFF
CDR3 DNA: TGTGCCAGCAGTTACGGGGGGGGAAGTGAAAAACTGTTTTTT
D gene: .
V gene: TRBV6-5
J gene: TRBJ1-4
CDR3 length: 14
clone size: .

CDR3 protein: CASSYSGVSGSSNEQFF
CDR3 DNA: TGTGCCAGCAGTTACTCCGGGGTTAGCGGGAGCTCTAATGAGCAGTTCTTC
D gene: TRBD2
V gene: TRBV6-5
J gene: TRBJ2-1
CDR3 length: 17
clone size: few

CDR3 protein: CASSEWRTGEHEQYF
CDR3 DNA: TGTGCCAGCAGTGAGTGGCGGACAGGGGAACACGAGCAGTACTTC
D gene: TRBD1
V gene: TRBV2
J gene: TRBJ2-7
CDR3 length: 15
clone size: .

CDR3 protein: CASSGQGIGYTF
CDR3 DNA: TGTGCCAGCAGCGGACAGGGCATCGGCTACACCTTC
D gene: TRBD1
V gene: TRBV6-6
J gene: TRBJ1-2
CDR3 length: 12
clone size: .

CDR3 protein: CASSLNRLAQETQYF
CDR3 DNA: TGTGCCAGCAGCCTCAACAGACTAGCCCAAGAGACCCAGTACTTC
D gene: TRBD2
V gene: TRBV7-9
J gene: TRBJ2-5
CDR3 length: 15
clone size: few